These 7 T cell receptor beta chains originate from one sample sequenced in a study of blood T cell repertoires in COVID-19. Libraries were prepared by immunoSEQ multiplex PCR; TCRdb keeps only in-frame clonotypes and omits some of them. Found here are around 200,000 clones, about nine tenths of them singletons; the top ten hold about 6%. Sequenced material: peripheral blood. The receptors here all came from a man aged 80 or over with acute or convalescent COVID-19.

The chain combines TRBV7-2 with TRBJ2-1; 16 nucleotides match TRBD2. Germline-derived CDR1 and CDR2 are SGHTA and FQGNSA. The CDR3 totals 17 residues. Trimming at V came to 5 bases and at J to 6 bases, leaving 7 bases not matched to a gene. CDR3 coding DNA: TGTGCCAGCAGCCAGGGACTAGCGGGAGGGCTGGGCAATGAGCAGTTCTTC. Translating gives CASSQGLAGGLGNEQFF.

Here the CDR3 reads CASSGGLLYGYTF. In DNA, the CDR3 is TGTGCCAGCAGTGGCGGCCTCCTCTATGGCTACACCTTC. J is TRBJ1-2 and V is TRBV28; D not certain. Trimming left V 5 bases short and J 4 bases short, with 11 bases between. The CDR3 is 13 amino acids. CDR1 and CDR2 from the germline V gene are MDHEN and SYDVKM.

V and J are TRBV6-6 and TRBJ1-1; D remains ambiguous. V was trimmed by 2 bases and J by 1 base, leaving 8 bases between them. Germline lookup yields CDR1 MNHNY and CDR2 SVGAGI (reference sequence). This CDR3 contains 14 residues. CDR3 loop: CASSYQEANTEAFF. The CDR3 DNA follows: TGTGCCAGCAGTTACCAGGAGGCGAACACTGAAGCTTTCTTT.

V gene TRBV11-2 combines with J gene TRBJ2-2; 13 nucleotides line up with TRBD2. CDR1 is SGHAT, CDR2 FQNNGV, per germline. V lost 5 bases and J lost 7; bases outside the gene matches: 10. The CDR3 is 17 amino acids. Here the CDR3 reads CASSIRLAGGEGGELFF. CDR3 nucleotide sequence: TGTGCCAGCAGCATCCGACTAGCGGGAGGAGAGGGCGGGGAGCTGTTTTTT.

This chain joins TRBV4-2 and TRBJ2-3, with a possible D match to TRBD1 (5 bases). Per germline, CDR1 LGHNA and CDR2 YNFKEQ. CDR3 length: 18 residues. The V and J ends lost 3 bases and 5 bases respectively, with 24 bases between them. The CDR3 sequence: CASSQAPLSGQGGDTQYF. The CDR3 DNA follows: TGTGCCAGCAGCCAGGCACCTCTCTCAGGGCAGGGTGGAGATACGCAGTATTTT.

About this clone: This CDR3 is also generated by other DNA sequences in the sample. The chain is built from TRBV25-1 and TRBJ1-4; D uncertain. Trimming stripped 5 bases from V and 0 bases from J, with 7 bases between. Per the germline V gene, CDR1 is MGHDK and CDR2 is SYGVNS. The CDR3 covers 14 residues. DNA of the CDR3: TGTGCCAGCAGTCGAGTTGCAACTAATGAAAAACTGTTTTTT. Residues: CASSRVATNEKLFF.

This chain uses TRBV19 with TRBJ2-3; 12 bases are a match to TRBD2. CDR3 size: 15 residues. CDR1 and CDR2 (germline): LNHDA, SQIVND (reference sequence). Trimming cost V 9 bases and J 1 base; bases outside gene matches: 5. The DNA of the CDR3 is TGTGCCAGCCAACGGACTAGCGGGGGCACAGATACGCAGTATTTT. It codes for CASQRTSGGTDTQYF.